This passage covers 21 T cell receptor beta chains from one sample sequenced in a study of graft-versus-host responses after intestinal transplantation. Assay used: immunoSEQ multiplex PCR; TCRdb lists only in-frame clones, some missing. The sample shows 20,000 to 25,000 clones, 33% of them seen only once. CFSE-labeled responder cells (200,000) were plated with 200,000 irradiated, violet-dye-labeled stimulator cells. Specimen: alloreactive CD8+ T cells from a mixed lymphocyte reaction culture, collected before intestinal transplant. Subset reported: CFSE-low proliferating T cells sorted from roughly 6-day pre-transplant mixed lymphocyte reaction (GvH or HvG direction). The receptors here all came from a human patient who received an intestinal transplant.

The rearrangement uses TRBV7-9 and TRBJ2-7; the D is unclear. V was shortened by 5 bases and J by 4 bases, with 12 bases between the two germline ends. Per the germline V gene, CDR1 is SEHNR and CDR2 is FQNEAQ (reference sequence). The CDR3 is made up of 13 amino acids. Here the CDR3 DNA reads TGTGCCAGCAGCCCTATTGCGAGTTACGAGCAGTACTTC. As protein: CASSPIASYEQYF.

The chain employs TRBV4-1 and TRBJ2-1; 10 nucleotides match TRBD2. Germline assignment: CDR1 MGHRA and CDR2 YSYEKL. This CDR3 has 15 amino acids. The V and J ends lost 4 bases and 0 bases, in that order; junction bases with no gene match: 0. This chain's CDR3 is CASSPSGSSYNEQFF. The CDR3 bases are TGCGCCAGCAGCCCTAGCGGGAGCTCCTACAATGAGCAGTTCTTC.

This clone was seen only a few times. The V call is TRBV10-3, the J call TRBJ1-1; tentatively, D is TRBD1 (5 bases). CDR3 length: 15 residues. The ends were cut back, 1 base at V and 1 base at J, with 10 bases in the middle. Germline lookup yields CDR1 ENHRY and CDR2 SYGVKD. CDR3 sequence: CAISEWGGKNTEAFF. CDR3 bases: TGTGCCATCAGTGAGTGGGGGGGAAAGAACACTGAAGCTTTCTTT.

About this clone itself: A junction boundary mismatches the germline segment, possibly from a read error. This chain connects TRBV6-5 to TRBJ2-6; perhaps TRBD1 as D (5 bases). Per the germline V gene, CDR1 is MNHEY and CDR2 is SVGAGI. This CDR3 is 14 amino acids long. The DNA of the CDR3 is TGTGCCAGCAGTTATTCGGCTGGGGCCGACGTCCTGACTTTC. As protein: CASSYSAGADVLTF.

This clone occurred a few times. This chain joins TRBV9 and TRBJ2-3; no clear D. Germline V lookup: CDR1 SGDLS, CDR2 YYNGEE. The CDR3 extends over 12 amino acids. Trimming shortened V by 4 bases and J by 2 bases, and 5 bases separated the two germline ends. CDR3 coding DNA: TGTGCCAGCAGCCTCTACACAGATACGCAGTATTTT. Protein sequence: CASSLYTDTQYF. The full variable domain, rest sourced from reference TRBV9 and TRBJ2-3, is DSGVTQTPKHLITATGQRVTLRCSPRSGDLSVYWYQQSLDQGLQFLIQYYNGEERAKGNILERFSAQQFPDLHSELNLSSLELGDSALYFCASSLYTDTQYFGPGTRLTVL.

V is TRBV6-1 and J is TRBJ1-2; no reliable D call. CDR1 is MNHNS, CDR2 SASEGT, per germline. The CDR3 runs to 15 residues. V was pared by 6 bases and J by 0 bases, with 14 bases between. CDR3 sequence (DNA): TGTGCCAGCAGCCCCGGTACCGCCGCTAACTATGGCTACACCTTC. Protein sequence: CASSPGTAANYGYTF.

The V call is TRBV15, the J call TRBJ2-7; tentatively, D is TRBD2 (6 bases). The CDR3 contains 15 residues. Germline V gene data show CDR1 as LNHNV and CDR2 as YYDKDF (reference sequence). V lost 3 bases and J lost 4, with 16 bases in between. The CDR3 bases are TGTGCCACCAGCAGTGACCTAGCGATCCAATACGAGCAGTACTTC. This gives the protein CATSSDLAIQYEQYF. Complete variable domain (other parts from reference TRBV15 and TRBJ2-7): DAMVIQNPRYQVTQFGKPVTLSCSQTLNHNVMYWYQQKSSQAPKLLFHYYDKDFNNEADTPDNFQSRRPNTSFCFLDIRSPGLGDTAMYLCATSSDLAIQYEQYFGPGTRLTVT.

This clone was counted between two and nine times. The rearrangement joins TRBV27 to TRBJ2-1; no reliable D call. Germline V gene sequence: CDR1 MNHEY, CDR2 SMNVEV (reference sequence). CDR3 length equals 14 residues. The ends were cut back, 7 bases at V and 3 bases at J, with 13 bases in the middle. CDR3 region: CASMPFPYYNEQFF. The CDR3 DNA follows: TGTGCCAGCATGCCGTTCCCCTACTACAATGAGCAGTTCTTC.

The V gene is TRBV6-5, the J gene TRBJ1-4, with D possibly matching TRBD1 (5 bases). CDR3 length: 15 residues. V gave up 0 bases and J gave up 7 bases, with 12 bases separating them. Germline V gene data show CDR1 as MNHEY and CDR2 as SVGAGI. Here the CDR3 DNA reads TGTGCCAGCAGTTACTCATCGGGGGGAGCTGAAAAACTGTTTTTT. It specifies CASSYSSGGAEKLFF.

This clone is classed as medium-sized. The chain links TRBV29-1 to TRBJ2-7, with TRBD2 matching over 10 bases. The V gene's germline CDR1 is SQVTM and CDR2 ANQGSEA. CDR3 length: 13 amino acids. With V trimmed by 7 bases and J by 2 bases, 5 bases remained unmatched. As DNA, the CDR3 is TGCAGCGCGAGCGGGGGGGAGACCTACGAGCAGTACTTC. This translates into CSASGGETYEQYF.

The chain combines TRBV6-1 with TRBJ2-7, with a possible D match to TRBD2 (5 bases). This CDR3 comprises 12 residues. CDR1 and CDR2 from the germline V gene are MNHNS and SASEGT. The V and J ends lost 7 bases and 5 bases respectively, with 12 bases between them. The CDR3 DNA follows: TGTGCCAGCACGGCCCCCGGGGACGAGCAGTACTTC. It is translated as CASTAPGDEQYF.

V usage is TRBV21-1 and J usage is TRBJ2-7; whether TRBD1, the table's D call, matches the DNA was not checked. TRBV21-1 is a pseudogene. The length of the CDR3 is 15 residues. CDR3 DNA sequence: TGTGCCAGCAGCAACCCCGGGACAGGGTGTATGAAGCAGTACTTC. Translated: CASSNPGTGCMKQYF.

This rearrangement joins TRBV27 to TRBJ1-2; a possible D gene is TRBD1 (6 bases). The CDR3 length is 14 residues. Germline lookup yields CDR1 MNHEY and CDR2 SMNVEV (reference sequence). Trimming stripped 4 bases from V and 2 bases from J, with 11 bases between. In nucleotides, the CDR3 is TGTGCCAGCAGTTGGGGGCGCTCGAACTATGGCTACACCTTC. This translates into CASSWGRSNYGYTF.

This rearrangement joins TRBV4-1 to TRBJ1-3; unclear D gene. Germline V lookup: CDR1 MGHRA, CDR2 YSYEKL. V lost 0 bases and J 0 bases, leaving 15 bases between the germline ends. This CDR3 comprises 18 residues. In DNA, the CDR3 is TGCGCCAGCAGCCAAGAAGGACGGCCAGGCGTCTCTGGAAACACCATATATTTT. Its protein product is CASSQEGRPGVSGNTIYF.

This clone showed up just a few times. The chain employs TRBV2 and TRBJ2-6, with 7 bases that match TRBD2. The CDR3 spans 16 residues. Germline loops: CDR1 SNHLY, CDR2 FYNNEI. Trimming cost V 6 bases and J 4 bases; bases outside gene matches: 9. The DNA of the CDR3 is TGTGCCAGCAGGCAAGCGGGGAGCTCGGGGGCCAACGTCCTGACTTTC. Its translation is CASRQAGSSGANVLTF.

This rearrangement joins TRBV27 to TRBJ1-5, with D possibly being TRBD1 (6 bases). CDR3 length equals 16 residues. V gave up 1 base and J gave up 1 base, with 11 bases separating them. Germline V gene lookup returns CDR1 MNHEY and CDR2 SMNVEV (reference sequence). Written as DNA, the CDR3 is TGTGCCAGCAGTTTATGGGGGGCCCCCAGCAATCAGCCCCAGCATTTT. Protein sequence: CASSLWGAPSNQPQHF.

Only a few counts were recorded for this clone. The chain employs TRBV28 and TRBJ2-7; no firm D call. The germline V gene encodes CDR1 MDHEN and CDR2 SYDVKM. V was cut by 3 bases and J by 2 bases, with 11 bases left in between. The CDR3 is 14 amino acids. The CDR3 protein is CASSFPGGAYEQYF. In DNA, the CDR3 is TGTGCCAGCAGTTTCCCGGGTGGGGCCTACGAGCAGTACTTC.

This clone turned up a few times. This chain joins TRBV4-1 and TRBJ2-7; D uncertain. With 1 base removed from V and 2 bases from J, the gap between germline ends came to 6 bases. Germline-derived CDR1 and CDR2 are MGHRA and YSYEKL. The CDR3 extends over 13 amino acids. The CDR3: CASSQGTTYEQYF. Written as DNA, the CDR3 is TGCGCCAGCAGCCAAGGGACCACCTACGAGCAGTACTTC.

This clone qualifies as medium-sized. This chain connects TRBV5-4 to TRBJ2-7; D might be TRBD2 (5 bases). The CDR3 has 16 residues. CDR1 and CDR2 from the germline V gene are SGHNT and YYREEE (reference sequence). V was pared by 3 bases and J by 4 bases, with 20 bases between. CDR3 protein: CASSSPISDGVYEQYF. The CDR3 DNA follows: TGTGCCAGCAGCTCACCTATTTCTGACGGGGTGTACGAGCAGTACTTC.

The chain is built from TRBV19 and TRBJ1-4; 7 positions match TRBD1. Germline values: CDR1 LNHDA, CDR2 SQIVND (reference sequence). J lost 3 bases, V lost 7 bases, and 8 bases had no gene match. CDR3 length: 15 residues. CDR3 protein: CASKSRDRANEKLFF. CDR3 coding DNA: TGTGCCAGTAAGTCCCGCGACAGGGCTAATGAAAAACTGTTTTTT. Drawing the rest from reference TRBV19 and TRBJ1-4, the complete variable domain is DGGITQSPKYLFRKEGQNVTLSCEQNLNHDAMYWYRQDPGQGLRLIYYSQIVNDFQKGDIAEGYSVSREKKESFPLTVTSAQKNPTAFYLCASKSRDRANEKLFFGSGTQLSVL.

In its sample, this clone was seen a few times. V is TRBV11-1 and J is TRBJ2-2, with D hard to call. Germline V gene data show CDR1 as SGHAT and CDR2 as FQDESV (reference sequence). The CDR3 runs 16 residues. Trimming pared 3 bases from V and 4 bases from J, leaving 15 bases between. The CDR3, as DNA: TGTGCCAGCAGCTTTTTTACCGAGAAACCCACCGGGGAGCTGTTTTTT. This translates into CASSFFTEKPTGELFF.